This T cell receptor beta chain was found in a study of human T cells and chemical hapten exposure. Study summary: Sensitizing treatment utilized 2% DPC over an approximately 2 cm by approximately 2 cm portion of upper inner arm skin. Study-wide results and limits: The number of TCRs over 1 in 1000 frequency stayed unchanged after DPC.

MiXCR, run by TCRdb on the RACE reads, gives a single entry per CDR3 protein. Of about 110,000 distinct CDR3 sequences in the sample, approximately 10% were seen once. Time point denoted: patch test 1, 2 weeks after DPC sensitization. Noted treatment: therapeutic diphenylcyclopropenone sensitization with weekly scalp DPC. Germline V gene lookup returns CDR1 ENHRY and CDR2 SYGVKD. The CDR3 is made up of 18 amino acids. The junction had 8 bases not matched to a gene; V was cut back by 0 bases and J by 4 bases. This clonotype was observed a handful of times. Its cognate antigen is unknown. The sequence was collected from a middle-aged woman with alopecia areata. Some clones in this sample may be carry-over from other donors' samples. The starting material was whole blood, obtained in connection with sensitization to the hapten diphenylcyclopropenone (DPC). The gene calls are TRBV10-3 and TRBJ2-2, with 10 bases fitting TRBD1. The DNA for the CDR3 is TGTGCCATCAGTGAGTCGCGGACAGGGGGACTTGGCACCGGGGAGCTGTTTTTT. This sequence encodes CAISESRTGGLGTGELFF.